This T cell receptor (beta chain) emerged from a study of T cells in localized non-small cell lung cancer. V was trimmed by 5 bases and J by 9 bases, leaving 8 bases between them. CDR3 length equals 12 residues. Germline V gene sequence: CDR1 SEHNR, CDR2 FQNEAQ (reference sequence). TCRdb's copy holds only in-frame clones and misses some; the assay was immunoSEQ multiplex PCR. The sample lists around 64,000 clones, 70% to 90% occurring once. This clonotype was sampled from a man aged 40 to 70 with stage I squamous cell lung carcinoma. The sequencing used peripheral blood, collected before any cancer treatment. This chain links TRBV7-9 with TRBJ1-6; unclear D gene. The CDR3 is CASSNRGSPLHF. DNA for the CDR3: TGTGCCAGCAGCAACAGAGGTTCACCCCTCCACTTT.